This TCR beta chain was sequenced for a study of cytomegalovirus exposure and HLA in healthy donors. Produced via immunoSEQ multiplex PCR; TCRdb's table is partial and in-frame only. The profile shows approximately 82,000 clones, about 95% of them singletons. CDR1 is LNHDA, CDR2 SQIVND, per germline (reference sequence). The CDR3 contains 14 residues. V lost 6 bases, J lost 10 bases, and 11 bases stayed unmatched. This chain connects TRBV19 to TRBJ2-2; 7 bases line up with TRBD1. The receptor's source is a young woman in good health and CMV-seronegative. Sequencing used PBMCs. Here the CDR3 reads CASRKREGASELFF. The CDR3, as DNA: TGTGCCAGTAGAAAACGAGAGGGGGCGTCGGAGCTGTTTTTT.